The 20 T cell receptor beta chains below were found in one sample sequenced in a study of T cells after yellow fever vaccination. MiXCR, run by TCRdb on the 5' RACE reads, gives a single entry per CDR3 protein. The sample carries over 130,000 distinct CDR3 sequences, 7.7% recorded once. The sequenced sample was CD4+ T cells sorted from PBMCs, obtained 5 days after the yellow fever booster vaccination. The receptors were gathered from a young man who received the YFV17D yellow fever vaccine.

This clonotype was seen repeatedly, ten times or more. The V call is TRBV5-4, the J call TRBJ2-2; D gene ambiguous. The V end was cut by 0 bases, the J end by 2 bases, with 14 bases between. The CDR3 is 17 residues long. The V gene's germline CDR1 is SGHNT and CDR2 YYREEE (reference sequence). In DNA form, the CDR3 reads TGTGCCAGCAGCTTGGGCCAGGCACACTTTAACACCGGGGAGCTGTTTTTT. Protein product: CASSLGQAHFNTGELFF.

This clonotype was observed at least ten times. In nucleotides, the CDR3 is TGCGCCAGCAGCCCGGGGACAGCTCGTGAAAAACTGTTTTTT. It codes for CASSPGTAREKLFF. This chain uses TRBV5-1 with TRBJ1-4, with 7 bases matching TRBD1. With 4 bases clipped from V and 7 bases from J, the junction kept 7 bases outside the gene matches. This CDR3 has 14 residues. Germline V gene sequence: CDR1 SGHRS, CDR2 YFSETQ.

In its sample, this clonotype was seen a few times. The chain couples TRBV7-6 to TRBJ2-6; TRBD2 matches 7 bases. Losses at the gene ends were 5 bases for V and 2 bases for J; bases not matched to a gene: 9. The CDR3 runs 17 residues. Germline V lookup: CDR1 SGHVS, CDR2 FNYEAQ. The CDR3 coding sequence is TGTGCCAGCAGCCCAGCGGGATCTGTGACTGGGGCCAACGTCCTGACTTTC. Translated, it gives CASSPAGSVTGANVLTF.

The table lists this clonotype with a count of one. This clone may be a read error of a much larger clone one base away. The chain combines TRBV6-2 or TRBV6-3 with TRBJ2-1; perhaps TRBD1 as D (5 bases). Per germline, CDR1 MNHEY and CDR2 SVGEGT. This CDR3 region has 18 residues. Trimming stripped 3 bases from V and 0 bases from J, with 18 bases between. CDR3 DNA: TGTGCCAGCAGTTATCGTACAAGGGGCTGGAACTCCTACAATGAGCAGTTCTTC. Translated: CASSYRTRGWNSYNEQFF.

This clonotype was found many times. The chain links TRBV6-1 to TRBJ2-1; D is unclear. CDR1 and CDR2 (germline): MNHNS, SASEGT. Trimming took 8 bases from V and 0 from J, leaving 14 bases between them. The CDR3 length is 15 residues. In DNA, the CDR3 is TGTGCCAGCTCCCCAACCCGTAGCTCCTACAATGAGCAGTTCTTC. This sequence encodes CASSPTRSSYNEQFF.

About this clonotype itself: A read error may explain this, as a much larger clone is one base away. This chain links TRBV9 with TRBJ2-2, with 9 nucleotides matching TRBD1. CDR1 SGDLS and CDR2 YYNGEE come from the germline V gene. With 0 bases clipped from V and 7 bases from J, the junction kept 4 bases outside the gene matches. The length of the CDR3 is 15 residues. The CDR3 here is CASSVGTGVSGELFF. In DNA, the CDR3 is TGTGCCAGCAGCGTAGGGACAGGGGTTAGCGGGGAGCTGTTTTTT.

This clonotype was seen at least ten times. The chain employs TRBV5-1 and TRBJ2-5, with D tentatively TRBD2 (5 bases). CDR3 length equals 14 residues. V gave up 3 bases and J gave up 0 bases, with 9 bases separating them. Germline V gives CDR1 SGHRS, CDR2 YFSETQ. CDR3 sequence: CASSSTGNQETQYF. For the CDR3, the DNA is TGCGCCAGCAGCTCCACGGGGAACCAAGAGACCCAGTACTTC.

About this clonotype: A much bigger clone sits one base away, suggesting this may be a read error. V gene TRBV6-2 or TRBV6-3 combines with J gene TRBJ2-3; tentative D call: TRBD2 (5 bases). The CDR3 totals 16 residues. V was cut by 6 bases and J by 4 bases, with 20 bases left in between. CDR1 and CDR2 from the germline V gene are MNHEY and SVGEGT. CDR3 region: CASRTDSGRGADTQYF. The CDR3 DNA is TGTGCCAGCAGGACCGATTCGGGGAGAGGTGCAGATACGCAGTATTTT.

This clonotype was picked up many times. J is TRBJ2-2 and V is TRBV7-9; 9 nucleotides agree with TRBD2. This CDR3 is 17 amino acids long. V gave up 5 bases and J gave up 4 bases; unmatched junction bases: 11. CDR1 is SEHNR, CDR2 FQNEAQ, per germline (reference sequence). The CDR3 nucleotides are TGTGCCAGCAGCAAAAGTGGGACTAGCTCTCTCACCGGGGAGCTGTTTTTT. It translates to CASSKSGTSSLTGELFF.

This clonotype was detected many times. This sequence joins TRBV5-1 and TRBJ2-7; possible D gene TRBD2, 6 bases. V was shortened by 4 bases and J by 2 bases, with 10 bases between the two germline ends. There are 13 residues in the CDR3. Per germline, CDR1 SGHRS and CDR2 YFSETQ. The CDR3 sequence is CASSNGGAYEQYF. In DNA form, the CDR3 reads TGCGCCAGCAGCAACGGGGGTGCCTACGAGCAGTACTTC.

This clonotype was counted at least ten times. This rearrangement joins TRBV7-9 to TRBJ2-1; D gene ambiguous. V dropped 4 bases and J dropped 7 bases, with 5 bases sitting between them. The CDR3 runs 11 residues. The V gene's germline CDR1 is SEHNR and CDR2 FQNEAQ (reference sequence). The CDR3: CASSSKNEQFF. CDR3 sequence (DNA): TGTGCCAGCAGCTCAAAGAATGAGCAGTTCTTC.

This clonotype was seen a handful of times. V gene TRBV24-1 combines with J gene TRBJ2-3; 8 bases map to TRBD1. Losses at the gene ends were 3 bases for V and 4 bases for J; bases not matched to a gene: 11. Looked up from germline, CDR1 is KGHDR and CDR2 is SFDVKD. The CDR3 length is 17 residues. The DNA of the CDR3 is TGTGCCACCAGTGATCCTGGGACAGGAACTTTGGCAGATACGCAGTATTTT. The encoded protein is CATSDPGTGTLADTQYF.

This clonotype has a handful of counts. J is TRBJ2-7 and V is TRBV20-1, with 11 positions matching TRBD1. This CDR3 comprises 15 residues. In germline, CDR1 is DFQATT, CDR2 SNEGSKA (reference sequence). Germline trimming cut 0 bases from V and 9 bases from J; bases unmatched to any gene: 10. CDR3 sequence: CSARDPRDRGGVQYF. The CDR3 nucleotides read TGCAGTGCTAGAGATCCCCGGGACAGGGGGGGTGTGCAGTACTTC.

This clonotype was detected ten times or more. J is TRBJ2-5 and V is TRBV29-1; D assignment may be TRBD1 or TRBD2 (5 bases each). CDR1 is SQVTM, CDR2 ANQGSEA, per germline. This CDR3 is 11 amino acids long. The V and J ends lost 7 bases and 4 bases respectively, with 10 bases between them. The CDR3 protein is CSARDAETQYF. In nucleotides, the CDR3 is TGCAGCGCTCGGGACGCAGAGACCCAGTACTTC.

As regards this clonotype: Possible read error: a much larger clone is one base away. The V gene is TRBV29-1, the J gene TRBJ2-7; D is unresolved. Germline V gives CDR1 SQVTM, CDR2 ANQGSEA. The ends were cut back, 5 bases at V and 3 bases at J, with 20 bases in the middle. This CDR3 comprises 15 residues. DNA of the CDR3: TGCAGCGTTTATGCTCAGCCGGAGATGGGCTACGAGCAGTACTTC. Its protein product is CSVYAQPEMGYEQYF.

This clonotype was counted ten times or more. The V call is TRBV3-1, the J call TRBJ1-1; D uncertain. Trimming removed 2 bases from V and 2 bases from J, with 3 bases in between. The CDR3 runs 12 residues. In germline, CDR1 is LGHDT, CDR2 YNNKEL (reference sequence). The CDR3 reads CASSQRNTEAFF. The CDR3 DNA is TGTGCCAGCAGCCAAAGAAACACTGAAGCTTTCTTT.

This clonotype was counted at least ten times. The gene calls are TRBV7-2 and TRBJ2-3; unclear D gene. The CDR3 is 15 amino acids. Trimming pared 5 bases from V and 6 bases from J, leaving 18 bases between. Germline V gene sequence: CDR1 SGHTA, CDR2 FQGNSA. The CDR3 DNA is TGTGCCAGCAGCATCACTCCCCCGCCTACGGATACGCAGTATTTT. It specifies CASSITPPPTDTQYF.

The chain is built from TRBV6-5 and TRBJ2-7, with D possibly matching TRBD1 (5 bases). The CDR3 runs 14 residues. CDR1 is MNHEY and CDR2 is SVGAGI in the germline V gene. Trimming pared 3 bases from V and 2 bases from J, leaving 11 bases between. The DNA for the CDR3 is TGTGCCAGCAGTTATCAGGGCATCCCCTACGAGCAGTACTTC. As protein: CASSYQGIPYEQYF.

The sample holds many counts of this clonotype. V gene TRBV4-3 combines with J gene TRBJ1-5; D is unclear. The CDR3 runs 14 residues. Trimming removed 4 bases at V and 0 bases at J, with 7 bases between. Germline V lookup: CDR1 LGHNA, CDR2 YSLEER. The CDR3 protein is CASSRGPSNQPQHF. Written as DNA, the CDR3 is TGCGCCAGCAGCCGAGGACCTAGCAATCAGCCCCAGCATTTT.

In its sample, this clonotype was seen many times. The chain employs TRBV4-3 and TRBJ2-7; the D gene is possibly TRBD2 (5 bases). V shed 4 bases and J shed 5 bases, with 21 bases lying between them. Germline V CDR1 and CDR2: LGHNA, YSLEER. The CDR3 runs to 16 residues. In DNA, the CDR3 is TGCGCCAGCAGCCGTGGACTCTCGGAGGAATGGAACGAGCAGTACTTC. It encodes CASSRGLSEEWNEQYF.